These T cell receptor beta chains were read from a single sample in a study of blood T cell repertoires in COVID-19. TCRdb keeps only in-frame clones here, not all; method: immunoSEQ multiplex PCR. The table has roughly 380,000 clones, around 84% seen once. The material sequenced was peripheral blood. The origin of the receptors is a human donor with acute or convalescent COVID-19. The donor label of this sample is uncertain. Each CDR3 is given with its conserved first and last residue. D genes are given only for firm matches. The size of a clone is reported for some rows only, either as once, few or many, or as a class for expanded clones.

cdr3_aa,cdr3_nt,v_call,d_call,j_call,clone_size
CASSFGTGFRKLFF,TGTGCCAGCAGCTTCGGGACAGGGTTTCGAAAACTGTTTTTT,TRBV5-6,TRBD1,TRBJ1-4,NA
CASSSTSGAFSRVVYEQYF,TGTGCCAGCAGCTCGACCAGCGGGGCCTTTTCTAGGGTAGTCTACGAGCAGTACTTC,TRBV11-2,TRBD2,TRBJ2-7,NA
CASSLLTASGNTIYF,TGCGCCAGCAGCTTGCTGACAGCCTCTGGAAACACCATATATTTT,TRBV5-1,NA,TRBJ1-3,NA
CASSGGSGGETQYF,TGCGCCAGCAGCGGCGGTAGCGGGGGCGAGACCCAGTACTTC,TRBV5-1,TRBD2,TRBJ2-5,NA
CASSGGRNQPQHF,TGTGCCAGCAGTGGCGGGAGAAATCAGCCCCAGCATTTT,TRBV2,NA,TRBJ1-5,NA
CAWARDRGRGNTIYF,TGTGCCTGGGCCCGAGACAGGGGCAGGGGAAACACCATATATTTT,TRBV30,TRBD1,TRBJ1-3,NA
CASSFPGTGVYEQYF,TGTGCCAGCAGCTTCCCCGGGACAGGGGTCTACGAGCAGTACTTC,TRBV7-2,TRBD1,TRBJ2-7,NA
CASKKQGSEQYF,TGTGCCAGCAAAAAGCAGGGATCCGAGCAGTACTTC,TRBV2,NA,TRBJ2-7,NA
CASTPGGRYLYEQYF,TGTGCCAGCACTCCTGGCGGGAGGTACCTCTACGAGCAGTACTTC,TRBV28,TRBD2,TRBJ2-7,NA
CASSPPGLALLDEQFF,TGTGCCAGCAGTCCCCCGGGACTAGCACTCTTGGATGAGCAGTTCTTC,TRBV27,TRBD2,TRBJ2-1,NA
CASSLALGVSGDTQYF,TGTGCCAGCAGCTTGGCCCTCGGAGTATCCGGAGATACGCAGTATTTT,TRBV11-2,NA,TRBJ2-3,NA
CASSPGSHDRGRYGYTF,TGTGCCAGCAGCCCTGGGTCCCACGACAGGGGGCGCTATGGCTACACCTTC,TRBV5-4,TRBD1,TRBJ1-2,NA
CASSESTGGGASDTQYF,TGTGCCAGCAGTGAATCAACGGGCGGGGGGGCGAGCGATACGCAGTATTTT,TRBV6-1,TRBD2,TRBJ2-3,NA
CASSSRDRPMNTEAFF,TGTGCCAGCAGCTCCCGGGACAGACCCATGAACACTGAAGCTTTCTTT,TRBV4-2,TRBD1,TRBJ1-1,NA
CASSSPTPGGQYF,TGTGCCAGCAGTTCGCCCACACCGGGAGGGCAGTACTTC,TRBV28,TRBD2,TRBJ2-7,NA
CASQGGGDEQFF,TGCGCCAGCCAGGGAGGGGGGGATGAGCAGTTCTTC,TRBV5-1,NA,TRBJ2-1,NA
CASSDPSGQSYEQYF,TGCGCCAGCAGTGACCCTAGCGGCCAATCCTACGAGCAGTACTTC,TRBV10-2,TRBD2,TRBJ2-7,NA
CASSSGLAGAHAHF,TGTGCCAGCAGTTCGGGACTAGCGGGGGCGCACGCCCACTTC,TRBV27,TRBD2,TRBJ2-5,NA
CASSEGGQGASRGYTF,TGTGCCAGCAGTGAAGGGGGACAGGGGGCGTCGAGGGGCTACACCTTC,TRBV6-1,TRBD1,TRBJ1-2,NA
CASSTGLAGAEQYF,TGTGCCAGCAGCACGGGACTAGCGGGGGCCGAGCAGTACTTC,TRBV7-9,TRBD2,TRBJ2-7,NA
CASSQGSGSSYNEQFF,TGTGCCAGCAGCCAAGGGAGCGGGAGCTCCTACAATGAGCAGTTCTTC,TRBV4-2,TRBD2,TRBJ2-1,NA
CAIRGQGRNYGYTF,TGTGCCATCAGAGGACAGGGGAGGAACTATGGCTACACCTTC,TRBV10-3,TRBD1,TRBJ1-2,NA
CASSLGQGSRSGYTF,TGTGCCAGCAGCTTGGGACAGGGGAGTCGGTCTGGCTACACCTTC,TRBV7-9,TRBD1,TRBJ1-2,NA
CASSRSGTGGLDGYTF,TGTGCCAGCAGTCGCTCCGGGACAGGGGGATTAGATGGCTACACCTTC,TRBV6-6,TRBD1,TRBJ1-2,NA
CASSTGELNEKLFF,TGTGCCAGTAGTACCGGGGAGTTAAATGAAAAACTGTTTTTT,TRBV19,NA,TRBJ1-4,few
CASSFTGGAGTDTQYF,TGTGCCAGCAGCTTTACAGGGGGCGCGGGCACAGATACGCAGTATTTT,TRBV7-9,TRBD1,TRBJ2-3,NA
CASSPKSGASSGNTIYF,TGTGCCAGCTCACCCAAGAGCGGGGCATCCTCTGGAAACACCATATATTTT,TRBV18,NA,TRBJ1-3,NA
CASSKRQGRVDGYTF,TGTGCCAGCAGCAAGAGACAGGGGAGGGTCGATGGCTACACCTTC,TRBV7-2,TRBD1,TRBJ1-2,NA
CASSLTGGRTEAFF,TGTGCCAGCAGCTTAACAGGGGGCCGCACTGAAGCTTTCTTT,TRBV11-2,TRBD1,TRBJ1-1,NA
CASSPQQGEKLFF,TGTGCCAGCAGTCCCCAGCAGGGTGAAAAACTGTTTTTT,TRBV27,NA,TRBJ1-4,NA
CASSEAVYNTGELFF,TGTGCCAGCAGTGAAGCGGTCTATAACACCGGGGAGCTGTTTTTT,TRBV6-1,NA,TRBJ2-2,NA
CSAVDRPNPEF,TGCAGTGCTGTAGACAGGCCAAATCCCGAATTT,TRBV20-1,NA,TRBJ1-1,NA
CASMGDRTPTYEQYF,TGTGCCAGCATGGGGGACAGGACCCCAACCTACGAGCAGTACTTC,TRBV6-5,TRBD1,TRBJ2-7,NA
CATSRDYYRGGTVETQYF,TGTGCCACCAGCAGAGATTATTACCGAGGGGGAACAGTCGAGACCCAGTACTTC,TRBV15,NA,TRBJ2-5,once
CSASLRRGSTDTQYF,TGCAGTGCTAGTCTACGGCGGGGGAGCACAGATACGCAGTATTTT,TRBV20-1,TRBD2,TRBJ2-3,NA
CASSHRNDNYGYTF,TGTGCCAGCTCACACAGAAACGACAACTATGGCTACACCTTC,TRBV18,NA,TRBJ1-2,NA
CASSLAGTGGFSGTEAFF,TGTGCCAGCAGCTTGGCCGGGACAGGGGGCTTTTCGGGCACTGAAGCTTTCTTT,TRBV5-6,TRBD1,TRBJ1-1,NA
CASSLRDRVAAFF,TGTGCCAGCAGCCTCAGGGACAGGGTCGCAGCTTTCTTT,TRBV12-3/TRBV12-4,TRBD1,TRBJ1-1,NA
CASSFSLQSNSYEQYF,TGCGCCAGCAGCTTTTCTTTGCAGTCGAACTCCTACGAGCAGTACTTC,TRBV5-1,NA,TRBJ2-7,NA
CASSPTRETQYF,TGTGCCAGCTCACCCACCAGAGAGACCCAGTACTTC,TRBV18,NA,TRBJ2-5,NA
CATSRATGYSVDYGYTF,TGTGCCACCAGCAGAGCGACAGGGTATTCGGTAGACTATGGCTACACCTTC,TRBV15,TRBD1,TRBJ1-2,NA
CASSSIQGSTSPLHF,TGCGCCAGCAGCTCAATACAGGGGAGTACTTCACCCCTCCACTTT,TRBV5-1,TRBD1,TRBJ1-6,once
CASSFGRGVATNEKLFF,TGTGCCAGCAGCTTTGGCAGGGGAGTTGCAACTAATGAAAAACTGTTTTTT,TRBV5-8,NA,TRBJ1-4,NA
CASSTGQGIYEQYF,TGTGCCAGCAGCACAGGACAGGGGATTTACGAGCAGTACTTC,TRBV7-6,TRBD1,TRBJ2-7,NA
CASSATRDRAGYTEAFF,TGTGCCAGCTCCGCAACCCGGGACAGGGCGGGGTACACTGAAGCTTTCTTT,TRBV18,TRBD1,TRBJ1-1,few
CASRRTGTDPGYTF,TGTGCCAGTAGGCGCACTGGGACAGATCCTGGCTACACCTTC,TRBV19,TRBD1,TRBJ1-2,few